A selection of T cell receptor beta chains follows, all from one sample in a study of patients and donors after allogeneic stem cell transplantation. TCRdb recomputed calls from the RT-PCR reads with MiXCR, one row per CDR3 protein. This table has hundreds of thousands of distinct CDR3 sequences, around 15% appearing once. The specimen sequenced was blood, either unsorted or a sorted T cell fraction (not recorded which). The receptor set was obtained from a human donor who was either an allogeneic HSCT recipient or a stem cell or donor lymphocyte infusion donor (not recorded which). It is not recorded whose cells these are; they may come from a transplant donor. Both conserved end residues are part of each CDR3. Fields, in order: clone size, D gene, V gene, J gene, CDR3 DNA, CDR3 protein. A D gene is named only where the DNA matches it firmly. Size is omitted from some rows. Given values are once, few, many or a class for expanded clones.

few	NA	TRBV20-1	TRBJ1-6	TGCAGTGCTAGAAAAGAGCTTAATTCACCCCTCCACTTT	CSARKELNSPLHF
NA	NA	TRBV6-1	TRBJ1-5	TGTGCCAGCAGCCAGGGGCAGCTCGGCAATCAGCCCCAGCATTTT	CASSQGQLGNQPQHF
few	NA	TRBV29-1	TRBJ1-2	TGCAGCGTCGAGACGGGTGAGGACTATGGCTACACCTTC	CSVETGEDYGYTF
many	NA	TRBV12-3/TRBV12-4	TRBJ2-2	TGTGCCAGCAGTATGCGTCCGGGAATGAAGCGCGGGGAGCTGTTTTTT	CASSMRPGMKRGELFF
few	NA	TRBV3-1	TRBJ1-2	TGTGCCAGCAGCCCCGGACCTCTCACGGGCTACACCTTC	CASSPGPLTGYTF
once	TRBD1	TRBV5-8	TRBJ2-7	TGTGCCAGCAGCACTAGGACAGGAACCTACGAGCAGTACTTC	CASSTRTGTYEQYF
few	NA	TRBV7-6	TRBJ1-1	TGTGCCAGCAGCTTAGGTTCTGGGGTAGACACTGAAGCTTTCTTT	CASSLGSGVDTEAFF
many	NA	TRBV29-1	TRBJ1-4	TGCAGCGTTGAAGATAGTGGGAGAAAACTGTTTTTT	CSVEDSGRKLFF
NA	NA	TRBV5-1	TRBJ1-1	TGCGCCAGCAGCCCCTTCGTGAACACTGAAGCTTTCTTT	CASSPFVNTEAFF
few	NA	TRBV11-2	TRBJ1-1	TGTGCCAGCACCCGGGACTACACTGAAGCTTTCTTT	CASTRDYTEAFF
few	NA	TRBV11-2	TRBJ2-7	TGTGCCAGCAGCTTAGTCGGGGGGCTTGGCTCCTACGAGCAGTACTTC	CASSLVGGLGSYEQYF
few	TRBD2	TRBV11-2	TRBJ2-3	TGTGCCAGCAGCCACGGGACTAGCGGGAGGATCGATGGGTCGGATACGCAGTATTTT	CASSHGTSGRIDGSDTQYF
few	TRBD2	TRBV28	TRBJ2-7	TGTGCCAGCAGTCTGGGCGGGGGGGGCTCCTACGAGCAGTACTTC	CASSLGGGGSYEQYF
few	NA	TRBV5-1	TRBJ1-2	TGCGCCAGCAGCTTGAACGACGGCCCGAGCTACACCTTC	CASSLNDGPSYTF
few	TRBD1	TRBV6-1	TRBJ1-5	TGTGCCAGCAGCGACAGGGGGCCCCTTTTACTCAATCAGCCCCAGCATTTT	CASSDRGPLLLNQPQHF
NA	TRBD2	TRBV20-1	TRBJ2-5	TGCAGTGCCCAAGGACTAGCGGGAGTACCGAGGGAGACCCAGTACTTC	CSAQGLAGVPRETQYF
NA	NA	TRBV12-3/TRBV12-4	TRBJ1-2	TGTGCCAGCAGTTCAGGCTCTACTAACTATGGCTACACCTTC	CASSSGSTNYGYTF
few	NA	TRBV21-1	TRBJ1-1	TGTGCCAGCACCTTTGGACCCAACACTGAAGCTTTCTTT	CASTFGPNTEAFF
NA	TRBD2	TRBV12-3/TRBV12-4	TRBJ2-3	TGTGCCAGCACCTTGAGGCTAGCGGGGGACACAGATACGCAGTATTTT	CASTLRLAGDTDTQYF
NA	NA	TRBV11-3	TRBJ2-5	TGTGCCAGCAGCTTAGAAGGGAACTACCAAGAGACCCAGTACTTC	CASSLEGNYQETQYF
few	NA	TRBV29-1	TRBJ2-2	TGCAGCGTTTTAGGGGGCACCGGGGAGCTGTTTTTT	CSVLGGTGELFF
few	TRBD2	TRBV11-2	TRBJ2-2	TGTGCCAGCAGCCCTAGACTAGCGGGGGGGCGGAACACCGGGGAGCTGTTTTTT	CASSPRLAGGRNTGELFF
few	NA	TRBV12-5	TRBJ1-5	TGTGCTAGTGGTTTTCGCCGACAGGGCAATCAGCCCCAGCATTTT	CASGFRRQGNQPQHF
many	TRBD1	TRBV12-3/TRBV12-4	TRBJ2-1	TGTGCCAGCAGGCGACAGGGGCGAGGCCCTGATGAGCAGTTCTTC	CASRRQGRGPDEQFF
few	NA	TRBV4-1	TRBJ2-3	TGCGCCAGCAGCCCCAGTCAGCGCACAGATACGCAGTATTTT	CASSPSQRTDTQYF
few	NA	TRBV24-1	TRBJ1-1	TGTGCCACCAGTGATTTGCTGGTGACCGAAACTTTCTTT	CATSDLLVTETFF
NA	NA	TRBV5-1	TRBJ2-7	TGCGCCAGCAGCGAGGAGGGGGCGCGATACGAGCAGTACTTC	CASSEEGARYEQYF
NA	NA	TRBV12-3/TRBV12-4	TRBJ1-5	TGTGCCAGCAGCAGGGGATTCAATCAGCCCCAGCATTTT	CASSRGFNQPQHF
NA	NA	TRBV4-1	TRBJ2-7	TGCGCCAGCAGCGAAACCTCCTCGGGACCCTACGAGCAGTACTTC	CASSETSSGPYEQYF
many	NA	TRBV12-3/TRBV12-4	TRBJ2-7	TGTGCCAGCAGCTTCGGGGGCCGCCTAGCCCACGAGCAGTACTTC	CASSFGGRLAHEQYF
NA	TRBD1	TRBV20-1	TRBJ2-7	TGCAGTGCACGACAGGGGAGTATGGACGAGCAGTACTTC	CSARQGSMDEQYF
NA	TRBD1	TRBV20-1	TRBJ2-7	TGCAGTGCTGACACGGGACAGCCGTACGAGCAGTACTTC	CSADTGQPYEQYF
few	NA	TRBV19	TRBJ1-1	TGTGCCAGTGGAGGTAAAACGAACACTGAAGCTTTCTTT	CASGGKTNTEAFF
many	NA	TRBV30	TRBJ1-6	TGTGCCTGGAGTGCGGACAGTCCTTTTAATTCACCCCTCCACTTT	CAWSADSPFNSPLHF
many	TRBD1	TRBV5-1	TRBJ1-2	TGTGCCAGCAGTCCCTCGACAGGGATATATGGCTACACCTTC	CASSPSTGIYGYTF